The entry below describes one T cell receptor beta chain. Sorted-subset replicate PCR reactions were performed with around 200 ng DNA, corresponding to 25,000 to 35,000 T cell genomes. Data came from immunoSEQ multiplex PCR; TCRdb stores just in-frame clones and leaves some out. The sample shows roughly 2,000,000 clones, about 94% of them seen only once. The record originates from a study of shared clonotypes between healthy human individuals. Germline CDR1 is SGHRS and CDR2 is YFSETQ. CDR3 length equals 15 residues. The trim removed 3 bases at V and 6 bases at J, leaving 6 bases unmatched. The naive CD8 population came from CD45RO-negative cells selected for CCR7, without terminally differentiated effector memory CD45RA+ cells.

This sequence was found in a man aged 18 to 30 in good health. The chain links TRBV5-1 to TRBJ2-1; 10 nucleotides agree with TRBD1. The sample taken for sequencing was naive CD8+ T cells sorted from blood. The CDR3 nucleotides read TGCGCCAGCAGCTGGGGACAGGGGCAACTCAATGAGCAGTTCTTC. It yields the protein CASSWGQGQLNEQFF.